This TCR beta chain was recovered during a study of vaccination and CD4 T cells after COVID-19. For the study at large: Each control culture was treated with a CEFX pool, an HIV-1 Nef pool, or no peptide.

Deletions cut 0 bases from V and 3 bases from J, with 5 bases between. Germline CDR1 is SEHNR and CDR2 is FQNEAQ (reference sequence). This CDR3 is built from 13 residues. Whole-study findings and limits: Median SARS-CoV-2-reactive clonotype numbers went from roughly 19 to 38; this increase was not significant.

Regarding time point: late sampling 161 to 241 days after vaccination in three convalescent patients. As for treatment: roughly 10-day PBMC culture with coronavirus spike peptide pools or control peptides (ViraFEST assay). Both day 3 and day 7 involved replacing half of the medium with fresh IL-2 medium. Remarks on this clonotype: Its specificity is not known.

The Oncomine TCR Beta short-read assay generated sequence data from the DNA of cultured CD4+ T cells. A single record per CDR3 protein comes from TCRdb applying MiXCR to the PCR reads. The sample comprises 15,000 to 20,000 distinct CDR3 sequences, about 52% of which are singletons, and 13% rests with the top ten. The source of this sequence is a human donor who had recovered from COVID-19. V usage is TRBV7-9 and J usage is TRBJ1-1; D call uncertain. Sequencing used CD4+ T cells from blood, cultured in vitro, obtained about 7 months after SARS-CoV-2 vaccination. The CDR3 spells CASSLAVDTEAFF. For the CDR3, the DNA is TGTGCCAGCAGCTTAGCGGTGGACACTGAAGCTTTCTTT.